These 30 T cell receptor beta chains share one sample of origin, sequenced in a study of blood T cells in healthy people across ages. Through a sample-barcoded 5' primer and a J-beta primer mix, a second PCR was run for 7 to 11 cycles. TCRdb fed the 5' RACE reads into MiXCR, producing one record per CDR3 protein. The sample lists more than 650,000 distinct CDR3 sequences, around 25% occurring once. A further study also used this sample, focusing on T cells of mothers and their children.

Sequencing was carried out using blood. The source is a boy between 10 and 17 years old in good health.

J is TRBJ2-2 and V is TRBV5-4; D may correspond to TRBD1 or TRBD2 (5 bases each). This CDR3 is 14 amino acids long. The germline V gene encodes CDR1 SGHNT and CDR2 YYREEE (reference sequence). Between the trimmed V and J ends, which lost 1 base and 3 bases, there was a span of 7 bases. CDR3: CASSLWGHTGELFF. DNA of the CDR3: TGTGCCAGCAGCTTGTGGGGACACACCGGGGAGCTGTTTTTT.

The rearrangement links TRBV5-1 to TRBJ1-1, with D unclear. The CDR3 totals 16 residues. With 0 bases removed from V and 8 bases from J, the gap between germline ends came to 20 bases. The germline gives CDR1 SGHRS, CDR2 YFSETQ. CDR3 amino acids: CASSLEGKREREEAFF. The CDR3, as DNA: TGCGCCAGCAGCTTGGAAGGGAAAAGAGAAAGGGAAGAAGCTTTCTTT.

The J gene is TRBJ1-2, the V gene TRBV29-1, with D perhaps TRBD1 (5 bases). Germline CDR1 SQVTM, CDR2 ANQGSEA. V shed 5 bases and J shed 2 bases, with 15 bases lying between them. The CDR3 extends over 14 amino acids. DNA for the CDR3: TGCAGCGTTCCTCAGGGTACCGAGAACTATGGCTACACCTTC. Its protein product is CSVPQGTENYGYTF.

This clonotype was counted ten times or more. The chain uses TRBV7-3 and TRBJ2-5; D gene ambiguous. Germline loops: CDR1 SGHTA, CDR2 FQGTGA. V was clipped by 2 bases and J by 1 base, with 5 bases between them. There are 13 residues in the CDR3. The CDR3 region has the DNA TGTGCCAGCAGCTTACTCGGCCAAGAGACCCAGTACTTC. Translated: CASSLLGQETQYF.

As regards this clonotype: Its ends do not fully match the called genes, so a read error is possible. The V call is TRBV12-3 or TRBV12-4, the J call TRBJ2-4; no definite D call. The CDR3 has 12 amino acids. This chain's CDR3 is CASSSAQLPTHF. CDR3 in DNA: TGTGCCAGCAGTTCCGCCCAACTACCTACCCACTTC.

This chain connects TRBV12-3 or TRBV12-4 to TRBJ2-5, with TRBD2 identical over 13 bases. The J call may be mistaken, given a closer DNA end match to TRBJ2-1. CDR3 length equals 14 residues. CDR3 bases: TGTGCCAGCAGTAAAGAGACTAGCGGGGGGGAGCAGTTCTTC. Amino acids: CASSKETSGGEQFF.

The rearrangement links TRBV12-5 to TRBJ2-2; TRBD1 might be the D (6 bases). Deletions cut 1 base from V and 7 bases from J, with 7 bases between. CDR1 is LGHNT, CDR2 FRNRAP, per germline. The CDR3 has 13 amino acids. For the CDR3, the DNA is TGTGCTAGTGGTTTGGAGGGGGTCGGGGAGCTGTTTTTT. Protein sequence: CASGLEGVGELFF.

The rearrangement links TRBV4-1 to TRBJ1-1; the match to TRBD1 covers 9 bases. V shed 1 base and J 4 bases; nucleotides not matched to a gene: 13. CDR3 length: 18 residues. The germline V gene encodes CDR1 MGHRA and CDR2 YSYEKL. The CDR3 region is CASSQGPLQGAQGTEAFF. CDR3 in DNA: TGCGCCAGCAGCCAAGGACCCTTACAGGGGGCGCAGGGCACTGAAGCTTTCTTT.

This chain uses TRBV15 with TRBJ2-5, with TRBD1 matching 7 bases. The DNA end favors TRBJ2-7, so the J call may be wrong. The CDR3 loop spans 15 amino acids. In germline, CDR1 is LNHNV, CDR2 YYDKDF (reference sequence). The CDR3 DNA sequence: TGTGCCACCAGCAGAGGATCCGGGACAGTCTACGAGCAGTACTTC. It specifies CATSRGSGTVYEQYF.

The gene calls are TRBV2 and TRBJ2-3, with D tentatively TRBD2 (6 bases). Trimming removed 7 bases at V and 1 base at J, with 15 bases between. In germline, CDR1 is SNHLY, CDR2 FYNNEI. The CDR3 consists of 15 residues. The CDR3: CASTSRGSGTDTQYF. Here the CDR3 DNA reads TGTGCCAGCACCTCGCGGGGCTCCGGCACAGATACGCAGTATTTT. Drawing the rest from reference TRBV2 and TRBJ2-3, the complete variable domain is EPEVTQTPSHQVTQMGQEVILRCVPISNHLYFYWYRQILGQKVEFLVSFYNNEISEKSEIFDDQFSVERPDGSNFTLKIRSTKLEDSAMYFCASTSRGSGTDTQYFGPGTRLTVL.

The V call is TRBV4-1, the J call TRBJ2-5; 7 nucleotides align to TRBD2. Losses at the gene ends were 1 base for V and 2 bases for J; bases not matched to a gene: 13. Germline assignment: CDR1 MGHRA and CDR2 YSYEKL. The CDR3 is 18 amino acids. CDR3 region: CASSQALVTGGLQETQYF. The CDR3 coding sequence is TGCGCCAGCAGCCAAGCTTTAGTGACGGGGGGTTTACAAGAGACCCAGTACTTC.

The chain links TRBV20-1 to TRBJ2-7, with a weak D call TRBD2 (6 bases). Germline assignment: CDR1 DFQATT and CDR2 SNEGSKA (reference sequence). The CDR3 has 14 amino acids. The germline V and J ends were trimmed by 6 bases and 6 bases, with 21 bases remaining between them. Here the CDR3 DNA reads TGCAGTGCCCTACCGACCGGGACTTCTATCGAGCAGTACGTC. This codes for CSALPTGTSIEQYV.

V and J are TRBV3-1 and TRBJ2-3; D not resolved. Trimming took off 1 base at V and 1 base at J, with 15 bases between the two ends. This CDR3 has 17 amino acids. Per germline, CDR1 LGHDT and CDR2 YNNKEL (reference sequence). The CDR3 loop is CASSQVTRSSGTDTQYF. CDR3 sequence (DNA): TGTGCCAGCAGCCAAGTAACCAGGTCCTCGGGCACAGATACGCAGTATTTT.

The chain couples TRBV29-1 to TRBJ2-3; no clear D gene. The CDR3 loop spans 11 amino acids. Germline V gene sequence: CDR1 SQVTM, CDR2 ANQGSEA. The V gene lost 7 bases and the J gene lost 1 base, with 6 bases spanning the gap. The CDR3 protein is CSAEGTDTQYF. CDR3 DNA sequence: TGCAGCGCGGAAGGCACAGATACGCAGTATTTT.

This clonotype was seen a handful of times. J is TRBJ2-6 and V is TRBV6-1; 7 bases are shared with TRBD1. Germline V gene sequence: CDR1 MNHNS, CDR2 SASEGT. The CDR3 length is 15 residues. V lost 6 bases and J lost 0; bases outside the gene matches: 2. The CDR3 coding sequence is TGTGCCAGCAGCCGGGACAGCTCTGGGGCCAACGTCCTGACTTTC. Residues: CASSRDSSGANVLTF.

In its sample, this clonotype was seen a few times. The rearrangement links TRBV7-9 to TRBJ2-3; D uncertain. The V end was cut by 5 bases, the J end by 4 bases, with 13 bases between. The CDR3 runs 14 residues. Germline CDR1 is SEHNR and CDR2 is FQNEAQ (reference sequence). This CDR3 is CASSPDPAADTQYF. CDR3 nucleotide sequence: TGTGCCAGCAGCCCGGACCCTGCTGCAGATACGCAGTATTTT.

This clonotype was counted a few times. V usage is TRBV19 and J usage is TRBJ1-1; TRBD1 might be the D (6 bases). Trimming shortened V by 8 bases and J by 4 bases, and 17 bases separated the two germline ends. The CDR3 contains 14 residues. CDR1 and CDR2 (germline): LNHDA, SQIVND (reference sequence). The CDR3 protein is CASGTRTLGTEAFF. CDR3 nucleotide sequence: TGTGCCAGTGGGACACGGACCCTGGGCACTGAAGCTTTCTTT.

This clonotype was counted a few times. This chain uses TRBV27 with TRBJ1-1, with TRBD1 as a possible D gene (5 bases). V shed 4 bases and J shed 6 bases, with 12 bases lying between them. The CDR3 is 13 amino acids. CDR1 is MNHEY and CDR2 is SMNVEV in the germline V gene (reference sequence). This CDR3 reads CASSSQMGAEAFF. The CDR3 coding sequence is TGTGCCAGCAGTTCTCAGATGGGGGCTGAAGCTTTCTTT.

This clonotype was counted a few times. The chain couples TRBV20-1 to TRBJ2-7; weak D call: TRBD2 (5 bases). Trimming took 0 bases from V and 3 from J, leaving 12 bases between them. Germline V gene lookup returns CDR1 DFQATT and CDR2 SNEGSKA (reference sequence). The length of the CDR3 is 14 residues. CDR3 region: CSARDLDGNYEQYF. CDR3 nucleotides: TGCAGTGCTAGAGATCTGGACGGGAACTACGAGCAGTACTTC.

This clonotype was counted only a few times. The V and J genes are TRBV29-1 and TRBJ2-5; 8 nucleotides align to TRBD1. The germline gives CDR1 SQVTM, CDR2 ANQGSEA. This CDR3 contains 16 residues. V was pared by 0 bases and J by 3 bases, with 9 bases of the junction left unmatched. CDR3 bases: TGCAGCGTTGAAGATCCTGGCAGGGGGCGCGAAGAGACCCAGTACTTC. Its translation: CSVEDPGRGREETQYF.

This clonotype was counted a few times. This CDR3 is CSARDFGELEETQYF. The CDR3 DNA reads as TGCAGTGCTAGAGATTTCGGAGAGCTCGAGGAGACCCAGTACTTC. This chain connects TRBV20-1 to TRBJ2-5; D unresolved. The germline V and J ends were trimmed by 0 bases and 5 bases, with 16 bases remaining between them. There are 15 residues in the CDR3. The germline V gene has CDR1 DFQATT and CDR2 SNEGSKA (reference sequence).

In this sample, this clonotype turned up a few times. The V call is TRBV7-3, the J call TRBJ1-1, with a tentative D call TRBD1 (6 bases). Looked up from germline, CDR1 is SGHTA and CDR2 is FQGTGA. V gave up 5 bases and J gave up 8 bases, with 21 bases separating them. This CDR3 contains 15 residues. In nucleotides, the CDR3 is TGTGCCAGCAGCCCGACGGAGGGGGGCAGGGAGGAAGCTTTCTTT. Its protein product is CASSPTEGGREEAFF.

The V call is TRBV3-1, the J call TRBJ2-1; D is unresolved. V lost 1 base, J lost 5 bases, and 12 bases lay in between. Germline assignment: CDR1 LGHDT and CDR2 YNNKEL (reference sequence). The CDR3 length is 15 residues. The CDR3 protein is CASSQVGAENNEQFF. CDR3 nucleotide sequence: TGTGCCAGCAGCCAAGTAGGCGCGGAGAACAATGAGCAGTTCTTC.

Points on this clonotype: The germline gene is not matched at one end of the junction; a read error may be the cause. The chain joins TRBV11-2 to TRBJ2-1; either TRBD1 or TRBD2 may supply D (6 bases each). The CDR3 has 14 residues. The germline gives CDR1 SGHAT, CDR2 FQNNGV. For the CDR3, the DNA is TGTGCCAGCAGACCGAGTGGGCGACCAGGGTGGGGGGCCTTC. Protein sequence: CASRPSGRPGWGAF.

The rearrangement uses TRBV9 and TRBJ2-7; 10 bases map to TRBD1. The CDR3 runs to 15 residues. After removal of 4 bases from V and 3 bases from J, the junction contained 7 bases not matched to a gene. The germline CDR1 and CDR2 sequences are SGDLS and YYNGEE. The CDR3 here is CASSQGQGSDYEQYF. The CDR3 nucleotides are TGTGCCAGCAGCCAGGGACAGGGGAGCGACTACGAGCAGTACTTC. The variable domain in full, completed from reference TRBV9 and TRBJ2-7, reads DSGVTQTPKHLITATGQRVTLRCSPRSGDLSVYWYQQSLDQGLQFLIQYYNGEERAKGNILERFSAQQFPDLHSELNLSSLELGDSALYFCASSQGQGSDYEQYFGPGTRLTVT.

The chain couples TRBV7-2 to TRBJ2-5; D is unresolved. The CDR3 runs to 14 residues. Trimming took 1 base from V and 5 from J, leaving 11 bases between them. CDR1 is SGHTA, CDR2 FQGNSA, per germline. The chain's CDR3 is CASSLEIVSETQYF. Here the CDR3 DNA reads TGTGCCAGCAGCTTAGAGATAGTATCGGAGACCCAGTACTTC.

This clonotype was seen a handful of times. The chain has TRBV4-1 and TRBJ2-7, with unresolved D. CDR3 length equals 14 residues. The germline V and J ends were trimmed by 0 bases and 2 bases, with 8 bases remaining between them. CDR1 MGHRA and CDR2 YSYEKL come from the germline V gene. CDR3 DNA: TGCGCCAGCAGCCAAGATCCAGTTACCTACGAGCAGTACTTC. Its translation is CASSQDPVTYEQYF.

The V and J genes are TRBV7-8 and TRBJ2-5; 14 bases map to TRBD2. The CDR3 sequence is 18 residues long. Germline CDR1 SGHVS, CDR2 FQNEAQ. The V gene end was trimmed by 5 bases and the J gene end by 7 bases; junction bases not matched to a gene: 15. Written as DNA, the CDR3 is TGTGCCAGCAGCATGGGACTAGCGGGGGCCCCGCCGGGTAGGACCCAGTACTTC. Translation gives CASSMGLAGAPPGRTQYF.

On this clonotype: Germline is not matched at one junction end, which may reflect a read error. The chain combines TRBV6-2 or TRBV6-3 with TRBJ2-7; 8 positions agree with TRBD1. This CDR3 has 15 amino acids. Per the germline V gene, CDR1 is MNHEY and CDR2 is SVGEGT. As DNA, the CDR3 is TGTGCCAGCAGCCTACGGACAGGGCCTTCCCACGAGCAGTACTTT. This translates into CASSLRTGPSHEQYF.

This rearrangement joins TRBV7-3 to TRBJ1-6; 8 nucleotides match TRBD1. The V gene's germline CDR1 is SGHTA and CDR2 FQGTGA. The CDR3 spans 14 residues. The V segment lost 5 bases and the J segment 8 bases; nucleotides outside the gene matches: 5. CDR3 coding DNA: TGTGCCAGCAGCCTCGGACAGGGCCATTCACCCCTCCACTTT. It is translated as CASSLGQGHSPLHF.